This T cell receptor (beta chain) stems from a study of blood T cell repertoires in COVID-19. TCRdb keeps only in-frame clones here, not all; method: immunoSEQ multiplex PCR. The data show about 130,000 clones, 60% to 80% seen once. The CDR3 consists of 16 residues. Trimming at V came to 0 bases and at J to 3 bases, leaving 4 bases not matched to a gene. Germline V lookup: CDR1 LGHNA, CDR2 YSLEER. This rearrangement joins TRBV4-3 to TRBJ2-1, with 8 bases matching TRBD2. The sequencing sample was made of peripheral blood. This clonotype was sampled from a man between 60 and 75 years old who had recovered from COVID-19. CDR3 nucleotide sequence: TGCGCCAGCAGCCAAGAGACTAGCGCTATCTACAATGAGCAGTTCTTC. It translates to CASSQETSAIYNEQFF.